The 13 T cell receptor beta chains below were found in one sample sequenced in a study of shared clonotypes between healthy human individuals. Naive CD8 populations comprised CD45RO-negative cells positively selected for CCR7, excluding terminally differentiated effector memory CD45RA+ cells. This table comes from immunoSEQ multiplex PCR, and its TCRdb copy is limited to in-frame clones, with some not included. Seen here are around 1.9 million clones, 93% observed once, and the top ten hold 1.5% to 2%. Sequenced: naive CD8+ T cells from PBMCs. These receptors were collected from a young man in good health. Some clones in this sample may be carry-over from other donors' samples.

Details on this clone: Within the sample, other DNA sequences also encode this same CDR3. The V and J genes are TRBV6-1 and TRBJ1-1; D is undetermined. The V gene lost 2 bases and the J gene lost 1 base, with 5 bases spanning the gap. CDR3 size: 13 residues. CDR1 and CDR2 (germline): MNHNS, SASEGT. Here the CDR3 DNA reads TGTGCCAGCAGTGAATTAGGGAACACTGAAGCTTTCTTT. Its protein is CASSELGNTEAFF.

The V and J genes are TRBV29-1 and TRBJ2-7; the D is unclear. Trimming removed 4 bases at V and 1 base at J, with 14 bases between. The V gene's germline CDR1 is SQVTM and CDR2 ANQGSEA. This CDR3 is built from 14 residues. The CDR3 reads CSVVSQEKSYEQYF. Here the CDR3 DNA reads TGCAGCGTTGTATCCCAGGAAAAGTCCTACGAGCAGTACTTC.

The chain uses TRBV5-5 and TRBJ2-7; maybe TRBD1 (7 bases). CDR3 length: 15 amino acids. Trimming cost V 4 bases and J 7 bases, with 21 bases left between them. Germline loops: CDR1 SGHKS, CDR2 YYEKEE (reference sequence). CDR3 loop: CASSAGGRGTREQYF. CDR3 DNA sequence: TGTGCCAGCAGCGCCGGAGGCAGGGGGACTCGGGAGCAGTACTTC.

The gene calls are TRBV7-2 and TRBJ1-5; a weak D match, TRBD1 (5 bases). CDR3 size: 15 residues. CDR1 and CDR2 from the germline V gene are SGHTA and FQGNSA. The V gene lost 2 bases and the J gene lost 3 bases, with 11 bases spanning the gap. CDR3 sequence reads: CASSLFLGVNQPQHF. In nucleotides, the CDR3 is TGTGCCAGCAGCTTATTTTTGGGGGTCAATCAGCCCCAGCATTTT.

The V and J genes are TRBV9 and TRBJ1-5; D gene uncertain. The CDR3 sequence is 15 residues long. Germline values: CDR1 SGDLS, CDR2 YYNGEE. V lost 0 bases, J lost 7 bases, and 14 bases lay in between. The CDR3 loop reads CASSVGGDIQQPQHF. CDR3 sequence (DNA): TGTGCCAGCAGCGTAGGTGGCGATATACAACAGCCCCAGCATTTT.

The table lists this clone with a count of one. The chain is built from TRBV29-1 and TRBJ2-1; D may match TRBD1 or TRBD2 (5 bases each). CDR1 SQVTM and CDR2 ANQGSEA come from the germline V gene. Trimming cost V 2 bases and J 8 bases, with 19 bases left between them. The CDR3 is made up of 15 amino acids. The CDR3: CSVESRRGLGDEQFF. The CDR3, as DNA: TGCAGCGTTGAATCCAGACGGGGCCTCGGCGATGAGCAGTTCTTC.

This sequence joins TRBV15 and TRBJ2-4; perhaps TRBD2 as D (5 bases). The CDR3 length is 15 residues. The V end lost 9 bases, the J end lost 0 bases, and 15 bases lay between the germline ends. Germline V gene data show CDR1 as LNHNV and CDR2 as YYDKDF (reference sequence). This CDR3 reads CATRGSFLAKNIQYF. The CDR3 nucleotides are TGTGCCACTCGGGGAAGTTTTCTAGCCAAAAACATTCAGTACTTC.

This clone was seen only once. The sample contains more than one DNA sequence encoding this CDR3. The rearrangement uses TRBV28 and TRBJ2-1; D is possibly TRBD1 (6 bases). V gave up 5 bases and J gave up 0 bases, with 11 bases separating them. This CDR3 is built from 15 residues. Germline-derived CDR1 and CDR2 are MDHEN and SYDVKM. Here the CDR3 reads CASSPQGSSYNEQFF. DNA for the CDR3: TGTGCCAGCAGTCCACAGGGTAGCTCCTACAATGAGCAGTTCTTC.

This chain links TRBV4-2 with TRBJ2-4; TRBD2 matches 7 bases. Germline assignment: CDR1 LGHNA and CDR2 YNFKEQ. This CDR3 comprises 15 residues. With 0 bases clipped from V and 6 bases from J, the junction kept 5 bases outside the gene matches. The CDR3 reads CASSQDSGEGNIQYF. The CDR3 nucleotides are TGTGCCAGCAGCCAAGATTCGGGGGAGGGAAACATTCAGTACTTC.

This rearrangement joins TRBV30 to TRBJ2-7, with D possibly matching TRBD2 (5 bases). This CDR3 comprises 14 residues. The germline V gene has CDR1 GTSNPN and CDR2 SVGIG (reference sequence). Trimming took off 3 bases at V and 0 bases at J, with 12 bases between the two ends. The CDR3: CAWRAGLFSYEQYF. In nucleotides, the CDR3 is TGTGCCTGGAGGGCCGGACTGTTCTCCTACGAGCAGTACTTC.

As for this clone: In the same sample, other DNA sequences code for this CDR3. The rearrangement uses TRBV28 and TRBJ2-7; 11 bases align to TRBD2. Germline CDR1 is MDHEN and CDR2 is SYDVKM. The length of the CDR3 is 14 residues. With 5 bases clipped from V and 1 base from J, the junction kept 1 base outside the gene matches. CDR3 loop: CASSLAGGSYEQYF. CDR3 bases: TGTGCCAGCAGTCTAGCGGGAGGATCCTACGAGCAGTACTTC.

This chain connects TRBV5-6 to TRBJ2-3; tentative D call: TRBD1 (6 bases). CDR1 and CDR2 (germline): SGHDT, YYEEEE. The length of the CDR3 is 11 residues. The V and J ends lost 4 bases and 11 bases respectively, with 11 bases between them. DNA for the CDR3: TGTGCCAGCAGCCTACGAGGGGGGCAGTATTTT. Amino acids: CASSLRGGQYF.

The gene calls are TRBV29-1 and TRBJ2-1, with 13 nucleotides matching TRBD2. Germline assignment: CDR1 SQVTM and CDR2 ANQGSEA. The CDR3 is 18 amino acids. The J segment lost 2 bases and the V segment lost 4 bases, leaving 11 bases of the junction unmatched. CDR3 region: CSVVSGTSGIAAYNEQFF. Here the CDR3 DNA reads TGCAGCGTTGTGTCCGGGACTAGCGGGATAGCAGCCTACAATGAGCAGTTCTTC.